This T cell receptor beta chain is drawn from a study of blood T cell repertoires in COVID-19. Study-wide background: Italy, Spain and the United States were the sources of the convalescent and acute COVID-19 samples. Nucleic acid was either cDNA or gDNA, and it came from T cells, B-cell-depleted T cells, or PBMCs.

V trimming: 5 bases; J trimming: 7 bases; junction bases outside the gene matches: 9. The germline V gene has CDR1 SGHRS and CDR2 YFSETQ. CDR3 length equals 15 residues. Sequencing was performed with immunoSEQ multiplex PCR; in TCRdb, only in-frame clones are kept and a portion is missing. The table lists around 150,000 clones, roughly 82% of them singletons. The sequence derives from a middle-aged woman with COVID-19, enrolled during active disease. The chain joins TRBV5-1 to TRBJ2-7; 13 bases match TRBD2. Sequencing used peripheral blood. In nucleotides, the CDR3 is TGCGCCAGCAGAGGCGGGACTAGCGGGAATGGGGAGCAGTACTTC. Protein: CASRGGTSGNGEQYF.